This TCR beta chain came from a study of blood T cell repertoires in COVID-19. Study summary: Nucleic acid was either cDNA or gDNA, and it came from T cells, B-cell-depleted T cells, or PBMCs.

Those who participated ranged in age from roughly 18 to 90 years and resided in about 24 US areas. Participants reported their clinical history, and cohort assignment relied on those reports. The CDR3 loop spans 14 amino acids. V was clipped by 5 bases and J by 5 bases, with 15 bases between them. Germline CDR1 reads LNHDA; CDR2 reads SQIVND (reference sequence). In the authors' workflow: By means of reference gene primer amplification, nucleated cell counts were estimated. Sequencing used immunoSEQ multiplex PCR; TCRdb keeps in-frame clones, though not all of them. That table gives V, J and clone size, and the DNA gave D and trimming. The top ten clones hold about 3.3% of a sample with 240,000 or so clones, around 85% of them seen once.

The genes are TRBV19 and TRBJ1-1; D might be TRBD1 (5 bases). Material for sequencing was PBMCs or T cells enriched from blood (not recorded which). This TCR derives from a woman in her 40s with acute COVID-19. CDR3 nucleotides: TGTGCCAGTAGTGGTCGGTCGGGGGAGACTGAAGCTTTCTTT. This gives the protein CASSGRSGETEAFF. The entire variable domain, with the rest obtained from reference TRBV19 and TRBJ1-1, is as follows: DGGITQSPKYLFRKEGQNVTLSCEQNLNHDAMYWYRQDPGQGLRLIYYSQIVNDFQKGDIAEGYSVSREKKESFPLTVTSAQKNPTAFYLCASSGRSGETEAFFGQGTRLTVV.